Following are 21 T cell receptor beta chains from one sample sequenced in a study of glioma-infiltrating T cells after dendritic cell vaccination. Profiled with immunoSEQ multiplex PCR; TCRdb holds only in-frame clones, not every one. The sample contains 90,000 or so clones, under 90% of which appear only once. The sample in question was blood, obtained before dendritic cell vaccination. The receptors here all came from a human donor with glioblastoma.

The CDR3 coding sequence is TGTGCCAGCGACGGTGGGGCCAGCTCCTACGAGCAGTACTTC. It is translated as CASDGGASSYEQYF. The rearrangement uses TRBV6-1 and TRBJ2-7; D possibly corresponds to TRBD1 (5 bases). The V and J ends lost 8 bases and 0 bases respectively, with 14 bases between them. Germline V gene data show CDR1 as MNHNS and CDR2 as SASEGT. The CDR3 is made up of 14 amino acids.

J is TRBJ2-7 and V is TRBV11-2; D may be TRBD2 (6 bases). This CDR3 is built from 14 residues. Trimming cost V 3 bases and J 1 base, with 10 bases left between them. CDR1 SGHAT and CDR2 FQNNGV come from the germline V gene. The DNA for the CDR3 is TGTGCCAGCAGCTTTGGCGGGACTTCCTACGAGCAGTACTTC. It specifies CASSFGGTSYEQYF.

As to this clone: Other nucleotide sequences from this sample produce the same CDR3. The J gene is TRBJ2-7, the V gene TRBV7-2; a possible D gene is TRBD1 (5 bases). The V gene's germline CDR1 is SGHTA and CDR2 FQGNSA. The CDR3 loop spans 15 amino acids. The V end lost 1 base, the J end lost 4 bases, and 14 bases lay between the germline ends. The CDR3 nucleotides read TGTGCCAGCAGCTTAGGGCAGGGATCCCTGTACGAGCAGTACTTC. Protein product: CASSLGQGSLYEQYF. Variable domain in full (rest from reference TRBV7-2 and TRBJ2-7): GAGVSQSPSNKVTEKGKDVELRCDPISGHTALYWYRQSLGQGLEFLIYFQGNSAPDKSGLPSDRFSAERTGGSVSTLTIQRTQQEDSAVYLCASSLGQGSLYEQYFGPGTRLTVT.

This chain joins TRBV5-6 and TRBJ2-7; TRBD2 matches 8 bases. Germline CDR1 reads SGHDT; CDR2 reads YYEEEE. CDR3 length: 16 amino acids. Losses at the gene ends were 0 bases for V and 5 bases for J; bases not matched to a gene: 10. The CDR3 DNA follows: TGTGCCAGCAGCTTGGTAACTAGCGGAGCCTCTCACGAGCAGTACTTC. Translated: CASSLVTSGASHEQYF.

The CDR3 bases are TGTGCCAGCAGCGGGGACAGGGCTAGCACAGATACGCAGTATTTT. Translated, it gives CASSGDRASTDTQYF. V and J are TRBV5-5 and TRBJ2-3; 9 nucleotides align to TRBD1. This CDR3 is built from 15 residues. Germline V lookup: CDR1 SGHKS, CDR2 YYEKEE (reference sequence). J lost 0 bases, V lost 4 bases, and 3 bases had no gene match.

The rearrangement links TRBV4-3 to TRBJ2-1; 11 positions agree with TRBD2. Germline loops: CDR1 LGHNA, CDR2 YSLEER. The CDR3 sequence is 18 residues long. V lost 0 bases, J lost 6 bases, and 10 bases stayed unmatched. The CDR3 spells CASSQDQLAGVLINEQFF. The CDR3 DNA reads TGCGCCAGCAGCCAAGATCAACTAGCGGGAGTGTTGATCAATGAGCAGTTCTTC.

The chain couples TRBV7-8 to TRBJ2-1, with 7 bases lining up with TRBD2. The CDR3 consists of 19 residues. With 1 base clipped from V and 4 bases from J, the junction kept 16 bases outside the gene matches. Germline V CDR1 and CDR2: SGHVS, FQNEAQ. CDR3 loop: CASSLEGLWVGREYNEQFF. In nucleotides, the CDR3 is TGTGCCAGCAGCTTAGAAGGGTTGTGGGTAGGGAGGGAATACAATGAGCAGTTCTTC. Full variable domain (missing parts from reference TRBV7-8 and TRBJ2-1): GAGVSQSPRYKVAKRGQDVALRCDPISGHVSLFWYQQALGQGPEFLTYFQNEAQLDKSGLPSDRFFAERPEGSVSTLKIQRTQQEDSAVYLCASSLEGLWVGREYNEQFFGPGTRLTVL.

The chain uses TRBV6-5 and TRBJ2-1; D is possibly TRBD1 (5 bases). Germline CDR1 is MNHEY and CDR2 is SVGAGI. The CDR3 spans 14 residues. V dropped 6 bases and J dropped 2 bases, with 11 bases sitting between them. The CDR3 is CASSWGLTYNEQFF. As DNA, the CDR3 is TGTGCCAGCAGCTGGGGCCTCACCTACAATGAGCAGTTCTTC.

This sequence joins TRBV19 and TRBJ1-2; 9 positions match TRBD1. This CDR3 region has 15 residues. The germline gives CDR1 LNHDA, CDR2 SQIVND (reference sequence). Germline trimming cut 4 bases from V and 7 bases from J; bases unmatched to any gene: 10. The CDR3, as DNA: TGTGCCAGTAGTACACTGGGACAGGGTTCAGGTGGCTACACCTTC. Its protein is CASSTLGQGSGGYTF.

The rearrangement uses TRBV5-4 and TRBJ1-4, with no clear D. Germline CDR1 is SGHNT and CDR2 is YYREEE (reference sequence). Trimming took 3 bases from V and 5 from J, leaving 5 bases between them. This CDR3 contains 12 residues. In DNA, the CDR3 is TGTGCCAGCAGCTCCCTCAATGAAAAACTGTTTTTT. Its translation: CASSSLNEKLFF.

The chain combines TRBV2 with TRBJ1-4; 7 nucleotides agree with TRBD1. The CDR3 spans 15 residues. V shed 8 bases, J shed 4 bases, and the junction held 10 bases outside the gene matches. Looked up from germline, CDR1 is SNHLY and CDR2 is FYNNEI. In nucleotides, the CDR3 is TGTGCCAGCGCAGCTGGGGACAGTCATAATGAAAAACTGTTTTTT. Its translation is CASAAGDSHNEKLFF.

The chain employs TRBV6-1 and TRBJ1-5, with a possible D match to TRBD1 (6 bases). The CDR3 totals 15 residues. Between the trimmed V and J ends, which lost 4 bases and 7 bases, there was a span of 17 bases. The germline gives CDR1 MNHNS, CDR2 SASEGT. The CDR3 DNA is TGTGCCAGCAGTGCGAATACAGGGATCTCCCAGCCCCAGCATTTT. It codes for CASSANTGISQPQHF.

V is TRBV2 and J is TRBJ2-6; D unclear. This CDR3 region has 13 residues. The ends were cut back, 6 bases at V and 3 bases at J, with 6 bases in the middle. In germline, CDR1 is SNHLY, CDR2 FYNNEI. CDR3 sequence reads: CASRLNGANVLTF. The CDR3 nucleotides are TGTGCCAGCAGGTTAAATGGGGCCAACGTCCTGACTTTC.

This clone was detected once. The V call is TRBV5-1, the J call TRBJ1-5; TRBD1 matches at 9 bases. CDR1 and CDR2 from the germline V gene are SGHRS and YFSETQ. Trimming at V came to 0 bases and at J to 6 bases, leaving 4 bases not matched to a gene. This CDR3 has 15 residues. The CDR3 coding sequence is TGCGCCAGCAGCTTGGAAGGGACAGGGAGTCAGCCCCAGCATTTT. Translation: CASSLEGTGSQPQHF.

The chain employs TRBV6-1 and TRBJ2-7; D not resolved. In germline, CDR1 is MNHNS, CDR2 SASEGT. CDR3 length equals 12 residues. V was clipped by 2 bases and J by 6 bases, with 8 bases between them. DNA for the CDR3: TGTGCCAGCAGTGAAAGAGTTCCCGAGCAGTACTTC. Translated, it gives CASSERVPEQYF.

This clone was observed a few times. This CDR3 reads CASSPSSGRWLHEQYF. CDR3 nucleotide sequence: TGTGCCAGCAGCCCCAGCAGCGGGAGGTGGCTCCACGAGCAGTACTTC. V and J are TRBV2 and TRBJ2-7; TRBD2 agrees at 9 bases. V dropped 6 bases and J dropped 5; count of bases not matched to a gene: 14. Looked up from germline, CDR1 is SNHLY and CDR2 is FYNNEI. The CDR3 is 16 residues long.

CDR3 protein: CASSPGRQGAWGANVLTF. The DNA of the CDR3 is TGTGCCAGCAGCCCCGGGAGGCAGGGGGCTTGGGGGGCCAACGTCCTGACTTTC. The rearrangement links TRBV5-4 to TRBJ2-6, with D possibly TRBD1 on 8 matching bases. CDR3 size: 18 residues. Per germline, CDR1 SGHNT and CDR2 YYREEE (reference sequence). Trimming took off 4 bases at V and 4 bases at J, with 21 bases between the two ends.

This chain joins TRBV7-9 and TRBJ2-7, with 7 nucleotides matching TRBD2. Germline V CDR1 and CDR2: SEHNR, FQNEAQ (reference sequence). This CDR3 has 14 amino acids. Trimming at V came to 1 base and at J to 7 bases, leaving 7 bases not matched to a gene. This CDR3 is CASSLESGVWEQYF. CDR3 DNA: TGTGCCAGCAGCTTAGAGAGCGGGGTTTGGGAGCAGTACTTC.

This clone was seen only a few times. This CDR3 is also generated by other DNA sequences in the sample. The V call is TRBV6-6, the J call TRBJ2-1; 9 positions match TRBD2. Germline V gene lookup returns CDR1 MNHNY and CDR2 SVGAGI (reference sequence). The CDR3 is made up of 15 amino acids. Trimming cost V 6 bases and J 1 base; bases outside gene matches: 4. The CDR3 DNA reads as TGTGCCAGCAGCTTAGCGGGGGCTTCCTACAATGAGCAGTTCTTC. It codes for CASSLAGASYNEQFF.

The chain's CDR3 is CASSYGTPFANTGELFF. Written as DNA, the CDR3 is TGTGCCAGCAGCTACGGGACTCCTTTCGCGAACACCGGGGAGCTGTTTTTT. This chain uses TRBV5-6 with TRBJ2-2; D is perhaps TRBD2 (6 bases). Looked up from germline, CDR1 is SGHDT and CDR2 is YYEEEE. V was cut by 3 bases and J by 0 bases, with 15 bases left in between. The CDR3 has 17 residues.

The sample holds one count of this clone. The CDR3 DNA sequence: TGCGCCAGCAGCCTCGGGATCTCCTACGAGCAGTACTTC. It specifies CASSLGISYEQYF. J is TRBJ2-7 and V is TRBV5-1, with D possibly matching TRBD2 (5 bases). Germline V gives CDR1 SGHRS, CDR2 YFSETQ. The V end was cut by 4 bases, the J end by 0 bases, with 8 bases between. The CDR3 is 13 residues long.